The present TCR beta chain was sequenced within a study of quantifying T cell responses using KT2 cells. Study information: Reverse transcription used primers in the TCR alpha and beta constant regions. Under optimum conditions, T4 ligation efficiency was estimated at more than 8%.

Points from the study as a whole: Very high KT2 spike-in numbers caused saturation in KT2 sequence detection. The number of KT2 alpha and beta sequences was a linear function of input KT2 cells. Detection of KT2 sequences held at the lowest tested level, about one cell per 100,000 PBMC.

Each cDNA got a UMI-containing oligo ligated at its 3' end. The first PCR ran 3 to 5 cycles with an equimolar RC1.1 and RC1.2 beta primer mix. TCRdb reanalysed the UMI-ligation and nested PCR reads using MiXCR and keeps one entry per CDR3 protein. The sample has about 41,000 distinct CDR3 sequences; about 17% are singletons. This clonotype was counted only a few times. Its antigen is still unknown. This CDR3 comprises 14 residues. In germline, CDR1 is DFQATT, CDR2 SNEGSKA (reference sequence). J was trimmed by 5 bases and V by 6 bases; bases with no gene match: 11. This sequence originates from a human donor. The chain combines TRBV20-1 with TRBJ2-7; 9 nucleotides line up with TRBD2. The sample was PBMCs spiked with cells of the T cell clone KT2. CDR3 in amino acids: CSALTPSGIHEQYF. CDR3 in DNA: TGCAGTGCCCTTACGCCTAGCGGGATACACGAGCAGTACTTC.